Shown below are 9 T cell receptor beta chains from a single sample sequenced in a study of blood T cell repertoires in COVID-19. The method was immunoSEQ multiplex PCR; TCRdb's version includes in-frame clones alone and lacks a portion of them. The table lists 130,000 or so clones, roughly 90% of them singletons. Sequencing was carried out using peripheral blood. The source is a man in his 70s with active COVID-19.

The chain couples TRBV18 to TRBJ2-3; D uncertain. Germline V CDR1 and CDR2: KGHSH, LQKENI. The CDR3 contains 13 residues. Trimming cost V 5 bases and J 1 base, with 7 bases left between them. CDR3 protein: CASSSTGTDTQYF. The CDR3 coding sequence is TGTGCCAGCTCATCAACAGGCACAGATACGCAGTATTTT.

Here the CDR3 reads CASSDGLREYGYTF. CDR3 nucleotide sequence: TGTGCCAGCAGTGACGGGCTCCGGGAGTATGGCTACACCTTC. V usage is TRBV2 and J usage is TRBJ1-2; the D is unclear. This CDR3 contains 14 residues. Looked up from germline, CDR1 is SNHLY and CDR2 is FYNNEI. Trimming pared 3 bases from V and 5 bases from J, leaving 13 bases between.

This chain connects TRBV3-1 (or the pseudogene TRBV3-2) to TRBJ1-4; 7 bases align to TRBD1. The V and J ends lost 1 base and 0 bases, in that order; junction bases with no gene match: 2. Germline assignment: CDR1 LGHDT and CDR2 YNNKEL (reference sequence). This CDR3 is built from 16 residues. The CDR3 region is CASSQGDRPTNEKLFF. CDR3 in DNA: TGTGCCAGCAGCCAAGGGGACAGACCAACTAATGAAAAACTGTTTTTT.

The V gene is TRBV7-9, the J gene TRBJ2-1; D not certain. CDR1 is SEHNR and CDR2 is FQNEAQ in the germline V gene (reference sequence). Trimming stripped 0 bases from V and 7 bases from J, with 10 bases between. This CDR3 has 14 residues. CDR3 in DNA: TGTGCCAGCAGCTTAGCTCAGTGGGCAAATGAGCAGTTCTTC. It translates to CASSLAQWANEQFF.

The chain has TRBV7-2 and TRBJ2-3, with 7 bases that match TRBD2. This CDR3 has 18 residues. The germline gives CDR1 SGHTA, CDR2 FQGNSA. After removal of 7 bases from V and 0 bases from J, the junction contained 16 bases not matched to a gene. The CDR3 DNA reads as TGTGCCAGCAACACCCCAATCGGGACTACCATAAGCACAGATACGCAGTATTTT. Its protein product is CASNTPIGTTISTDTQYF.

The V call is TRBV5-1, the J call TRBJ1-5; 10 bases are shared with TRBD1. This CDR3 has 16 amino acids. With 2 bases clipped from V and 5 bases from J, the junction kept 7 bases outside the gene matches. CDR1 is SGHRS, CDR2 YFSETQ, per germline. CDR3 protein: CASSFGDRGKDQPQHF. The CDR3 region has the DNA TGCGCCAGCAGCTTTGGGGACAGGGGAAAGGATCAGCCCCAGCATTTT.

This rearrangement joins TRBV5-1 to TRBJ2-7, with 10 bases that match TRBD2. Germline assignment: CDR1 SGHRS and CDR2 YFSETQ. The CDR3 covers 16 residues. Trimming cost V 4 bases and J 5 bases; bases outside gene matches: 12. CDR3: CASSRARLAGDNEQYF. The CDR3 DNA reads as TGCGCCAGCAGCCGAGCCCGGCTAGCGGGAGATAACGAGCAGTACTTC.

The sample holds a few counts of this clone. The rearrangement uses TRBV6-6 and TRBJ1-6; no clear D gene. The CDR3 has 15 residues. Germline V CDR1 and CDR2: MNHNY, SVGAGI (reference sequence). V gave up 2 bases and J gave up 7 bases, with 12 bases separating them. For the CDR3, the DNA is TGTGCCAGCAGTTACAGCAGGTCAGGCAATTCACCCCTCCACTTT. Amino acids: CASSYSRSGNSPLHF.

The rearrangement joins TRBV18 to TRBJ2-1, with 9 bases lining up with TRBD2. Germline V gene data show CDR1 as KGHSH and CDR2 as LQKENI. Losses at the gene ends were 5 bases for V and 8 bases for J; bases not matched to a gene: 7. This CDR3 region has 14 residues. The CDR3 region has the DNA TGTGCCAGCTCAGTTGGTAGCGGGAGCTATGAGCAGTTCTTC. This sequence encodes CASSVGSGSYEQFF.